This T cell receptor beta chain is drawn from a study of tumor-infiltrating lymphocytes in primary liver carcinoma. For the study at large: Participating patients were men and women between 30 and 69 years old. Staging placed the tumors at T1-T3 N0M0, and they measured about 4 to 10 cm across.

As to this clonotype: Its antigen is not identified.

The CDR3 covers 10 residues. Germline V gene lookup returns CDR1 SQVTM and CDR2 ANQGSEA. V was cut by 7 bases and J by 8 bases, with 12 bases left in between. The blood RNA (from unsorted whole blood) was obtained, and germline DNA was also extracted. Chronic HBV infection affected patients, none of whom had received treatment. Priming with a constant-region primer yielded TCR beta cDNA from 400 to 500 ng total RNA. Libraries for TCR beta were built through three nested multiplex PCR rounds, which together made up a slightly modified ARM-PCR procedure. For 10 cycles apiece, the opening two PCR rounds ran with TRBV1-TRBV30 forward primers and a C-beta reverse primer. Each CDR3 protein gets one entry after TCRdb re-called the multiplex PCR reads with MiXCR. Among hundreds of thousands of distinct CDR3 sequences listed, 45% to 70% were seen once. Study results and caveats: Paired tumor-adjacent and tumor-blood samples overlapped less than tumor region pairs did.

Sequencing was performed on peripheral blood. V gene TRBV29-1 combines with J gene TRBJ2-7; D gene unclear. The clonotype originates from a woman aged 30 to 39 with primary liver carcinoma and hepatitis B virus infection. CDR3 coding DNA: TGCAGCGCTGGCGATCGCAAGCAGTACTTC. It translates to CSAGDRKQYF.